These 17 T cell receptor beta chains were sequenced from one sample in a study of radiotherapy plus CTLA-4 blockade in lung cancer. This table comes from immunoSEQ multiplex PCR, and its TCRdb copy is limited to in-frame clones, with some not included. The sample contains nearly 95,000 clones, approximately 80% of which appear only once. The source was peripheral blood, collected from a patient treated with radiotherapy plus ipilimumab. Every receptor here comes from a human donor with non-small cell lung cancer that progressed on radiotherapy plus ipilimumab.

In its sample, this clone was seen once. This chain's CDR3 is CASSLDGGHQPQHF. DNA for the CDR3: TGTGCCAGCAGCTTAGACGGAGGGCATCAGCCCCAGCATTTT. This chain joins TRBV7-9 and TRBJ1-5; D gene uncertain. The CDR3 is made up of 14 amino acids. Trimming took off 1 base at V and 5 bases at J, with 9 bases between the two ends. Germline lookup yields CDR1 SEHNR and CDR2 FQNEAQ (reference sequence).

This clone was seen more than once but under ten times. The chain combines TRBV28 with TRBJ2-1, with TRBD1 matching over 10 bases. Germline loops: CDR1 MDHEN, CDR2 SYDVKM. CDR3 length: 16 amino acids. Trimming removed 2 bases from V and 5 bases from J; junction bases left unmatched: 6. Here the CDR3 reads CASSLIGGTGDNEQFF. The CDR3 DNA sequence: TGTGCCAGCAGTTTAATAGGGGGGACAGGGGACAATGAGCAGTTCTTC.

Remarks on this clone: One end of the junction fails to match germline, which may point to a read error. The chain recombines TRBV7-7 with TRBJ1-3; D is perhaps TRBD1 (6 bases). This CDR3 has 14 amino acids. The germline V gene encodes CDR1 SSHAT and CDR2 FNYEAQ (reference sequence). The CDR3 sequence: CASSAGGGADTIYF. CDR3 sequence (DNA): TGTGCTAGCAGCGCTGGAGGGGGGGCGGACACCATATATTTT.

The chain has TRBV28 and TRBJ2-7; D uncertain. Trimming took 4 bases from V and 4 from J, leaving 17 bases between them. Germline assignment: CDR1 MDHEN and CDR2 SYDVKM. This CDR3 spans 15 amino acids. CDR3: CASSSTKGPRYEQYF. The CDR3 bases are TGTGCCAGCAGTTCGACGAAAGGTCCGCGGTACGAGCAGTACTTC. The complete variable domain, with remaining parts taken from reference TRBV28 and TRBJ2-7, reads DVKVTQSSRYLVKRTGEKVFLECVQDMDHENMFWYRQDPGLGLRLIYFSYDVKMKEKGDIPEGYSVSREKKERFSLILESASTNQTSMYLCASSSTKGPRYEQYFGPGTRLTVT.

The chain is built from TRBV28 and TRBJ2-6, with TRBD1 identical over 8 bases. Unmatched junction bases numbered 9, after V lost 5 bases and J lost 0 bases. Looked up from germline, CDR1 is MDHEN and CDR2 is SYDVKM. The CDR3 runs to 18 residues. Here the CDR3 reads CASSVTGTGFSGANVLTF. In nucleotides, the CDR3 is TGTGCCAGCAGTGTTACTGGGACAGGATTCTCTGGGGCCAACGTCCTGACTTTC.

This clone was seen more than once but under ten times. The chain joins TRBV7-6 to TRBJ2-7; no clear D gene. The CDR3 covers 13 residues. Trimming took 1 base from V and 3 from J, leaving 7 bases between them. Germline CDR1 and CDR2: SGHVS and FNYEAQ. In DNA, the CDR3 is TGTGCCAGCAGCTTAGGGTTCGACTACGAGCAGTACGTC. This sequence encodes CASSLGFDYEQYV.

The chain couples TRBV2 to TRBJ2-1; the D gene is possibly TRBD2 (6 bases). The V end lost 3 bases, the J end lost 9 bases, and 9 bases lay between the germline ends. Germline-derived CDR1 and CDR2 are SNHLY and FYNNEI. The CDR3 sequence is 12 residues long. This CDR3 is CASSDPRGEQFF. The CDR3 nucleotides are TGTGCCAGCAGTGATCCGCGGGGTGAGCAGTTCTTC.

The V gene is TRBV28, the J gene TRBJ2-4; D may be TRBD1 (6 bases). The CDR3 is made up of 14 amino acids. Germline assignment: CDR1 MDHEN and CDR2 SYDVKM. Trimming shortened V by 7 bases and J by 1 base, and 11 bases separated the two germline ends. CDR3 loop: CASTEQGAKNIQYF. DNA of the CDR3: TGTGCCAGCACCGAGCAGGGGGCCAAAAACATTCAGTACTTC.

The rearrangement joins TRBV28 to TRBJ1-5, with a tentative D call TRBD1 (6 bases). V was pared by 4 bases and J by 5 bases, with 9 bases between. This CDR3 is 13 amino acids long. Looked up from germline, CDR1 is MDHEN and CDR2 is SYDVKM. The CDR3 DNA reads TGTGCCAGCAGTTCGGACAGACATCAGCCCCAGCATTTT. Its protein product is CASSSDRHQPQHF.

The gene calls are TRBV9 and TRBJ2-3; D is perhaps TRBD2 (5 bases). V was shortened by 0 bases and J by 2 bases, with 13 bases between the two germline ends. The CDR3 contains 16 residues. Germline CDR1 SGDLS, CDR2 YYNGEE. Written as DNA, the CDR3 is TGTGCCAGCAGCGTAGGAGGGAGTATAATCACAGATACGCAGTATTTT. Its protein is CASSVGGSIITDTQYF.

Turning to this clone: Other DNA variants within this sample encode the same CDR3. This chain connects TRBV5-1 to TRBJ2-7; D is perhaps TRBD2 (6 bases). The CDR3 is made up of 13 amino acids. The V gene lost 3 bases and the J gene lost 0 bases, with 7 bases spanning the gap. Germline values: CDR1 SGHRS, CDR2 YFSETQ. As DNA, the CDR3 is TGCGCCAGCAGCTATAGCGGCTCCTACGAGCAGTACTTC. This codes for CASSYSGSYEQYF.

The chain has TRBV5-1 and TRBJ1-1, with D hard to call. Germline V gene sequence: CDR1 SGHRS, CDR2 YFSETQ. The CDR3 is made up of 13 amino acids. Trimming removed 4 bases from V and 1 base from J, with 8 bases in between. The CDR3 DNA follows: TGCGCCAGCAGCCACCGACAGAACACTGAAGCTTTCTTT. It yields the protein CASSHRQNTEAFF.

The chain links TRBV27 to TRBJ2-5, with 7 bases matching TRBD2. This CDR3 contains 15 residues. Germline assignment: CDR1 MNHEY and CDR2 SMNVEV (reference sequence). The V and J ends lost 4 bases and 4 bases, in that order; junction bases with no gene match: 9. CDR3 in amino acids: CASSSISWGGETQYF. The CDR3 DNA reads TGTGCCAGCAGTTCGATAAGTTGGGGGGGAGAGACCCAGTACTTC.

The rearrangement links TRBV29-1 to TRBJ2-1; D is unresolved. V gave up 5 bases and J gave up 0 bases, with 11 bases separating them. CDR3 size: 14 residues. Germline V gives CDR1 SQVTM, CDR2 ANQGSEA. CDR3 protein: CSVPAPSSYNEQFF. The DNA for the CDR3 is TGCAGCGTTCCAGCCCCGAGCTCCTACAATGAGCAGTTCTTC.

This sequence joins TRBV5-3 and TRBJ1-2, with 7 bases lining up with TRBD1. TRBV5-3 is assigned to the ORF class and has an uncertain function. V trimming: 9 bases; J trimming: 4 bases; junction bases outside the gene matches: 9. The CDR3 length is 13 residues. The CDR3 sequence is CAKHDRAFYGYTF. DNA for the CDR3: TGTGCCAAACACGACAGGGCCTTCTATGGCTACACCTTC.

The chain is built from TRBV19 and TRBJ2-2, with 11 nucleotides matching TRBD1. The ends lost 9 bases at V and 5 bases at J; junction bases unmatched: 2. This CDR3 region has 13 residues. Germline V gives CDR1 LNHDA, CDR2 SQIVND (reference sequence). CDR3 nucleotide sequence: TGTGCCAGCCGGGACAGGGGGACCGGGGAGCTGTTTTTT. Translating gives CASRDRGTGELFF.

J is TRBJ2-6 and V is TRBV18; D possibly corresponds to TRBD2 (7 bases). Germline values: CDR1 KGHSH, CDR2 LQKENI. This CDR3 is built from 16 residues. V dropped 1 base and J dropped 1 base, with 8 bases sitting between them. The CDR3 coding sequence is TGTGCCAGCTCACCACAGGGGGGGTCTGGGGCCAACGTCCTGACTTTC. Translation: CASSPQGGSGANVLTF.